The clone carrying this TCR beta chain has only a few counts. This entry is derived from a study of control samples from healthy donors and cancer patients. TCRdb's copy holds only in-frame clones and misses some; the assay was immunoSEQ multiplex PCR. Of about 59,000 clones in the sample, roughly 90% were seen once. Trimming removed 1 base from V and 5 bases from J, with 15 bases in between. The CDR3 is made up of 15 amino acids. Germline V gives CDR1 SGHRS, CDR2 YFSETQ. This TCR was sampled from a middle-aged man with colorectal cancer. The sequenced sample was PBMCs. The V gene is TRBV5-1, the J gene TRBJ2-5, with D perhaps TRBD2 (7 bases). The CDR3 DNA sequence: TGCGCCAGCAGCTTGAACGGGGGGCCGGGGGAGACCCAGTACTTC. It translates to CASSLNGGPGETQYF.